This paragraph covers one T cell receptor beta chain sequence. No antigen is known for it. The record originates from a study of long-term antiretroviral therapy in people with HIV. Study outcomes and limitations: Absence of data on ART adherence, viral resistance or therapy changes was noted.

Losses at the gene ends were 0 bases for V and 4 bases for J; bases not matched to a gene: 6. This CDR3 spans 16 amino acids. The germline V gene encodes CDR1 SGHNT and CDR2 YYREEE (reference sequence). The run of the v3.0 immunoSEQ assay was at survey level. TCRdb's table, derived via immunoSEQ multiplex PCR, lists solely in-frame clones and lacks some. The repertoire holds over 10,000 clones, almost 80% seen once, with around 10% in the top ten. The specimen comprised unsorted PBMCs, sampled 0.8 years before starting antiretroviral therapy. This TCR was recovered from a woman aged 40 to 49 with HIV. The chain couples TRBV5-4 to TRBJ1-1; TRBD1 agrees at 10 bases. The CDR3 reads CASSLGGQGISTEAFF. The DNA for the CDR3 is TGTGCCAGCAGCTTGGGGGGACAGGGGATATCCACTGAAGCTTTCTTT.